This T cell receptor beta chain was recovered during a study of T-cell reconstitution after alpha-beta-depleted transplantation in children. For TCRbeta, the library was prepared with unique molecular identifiers. TCRdb ran MiXCR on the PCR reads and lists one entry per CDR3 protein. The sample holds 200,000 to 250,000 distinct CDR3 sequences, more than 10% seen once. The CDR3 loop spans 16 amino acids. V lost 5 bases to trimming and J lost 7 bases; unmatched junction nucleotides: 9. The germline V gene encodes CDR1 GTSNPN and CDR2 SVGIG (reference sequence). The sequenced sample was PBMCs from the stem cell graft donor, obtained from the stem cell graft. This clonotype was obtained from a human donor who donated a stem cell graft to a child with acute lymphoblastic leukemia. The rearrangement joins TRBV30 to TRBJ2-2, with TRBD2 matching 14 bases. CDR3 in amino acids: CAWEGLAGVLSGELFF. CDR3 DNA: TGTGCCTGGGAGGGACTAGCGGGAGTGTTAAGCGGGGAGCTGTTTTTT.